This note documents a single T cell receptor beta chain sequence. This sample is part of a study of blood T cell repertoires in COVID-19. Study as a whole: Acute-phase and convalescent COVID-19 samples originated in the United States, Italy and Spain. T cells, B-cell-depleted T cells, or PBMCs supplied cDNA or gDNA.

This CDR3 is 12 amino acids long. The V end was cut by 5 bases, the J end by 6 bases, with 10 bases between. From germline, CDR1 is SGHRS and CDR2 YFSETQ. Per the original methods: Nucleated cell counts were estimated from reference gene primer amplification. Measured with immunoSEQ multiplex PCR; TCRdb has only the in-frame clones, and not every one. The DNA was the basis for D and trimming; V, J and clone size are from that table. The sample has a few hundred thousand clones; about 85% are singletons. The chain is built from TRBV5-1 and TRBJ2-3; D ambiguous. The material sequenced was peripheral blood. The clonotype comes from a woman aged 18-29 years with acute or convalescent COVID-19. The CDR3 bases are TGCGCCAGCAGGGAGAACTATGATACGCAGTATTTT. It codes for CASRENYDTQYF.